Following are 19 T cell receptor beta chains from one sample sequenced in a study of OX40 agonist ivuxolimab in advanced cancers. The assay was immunoSEQ multiplex PCR, and TCRdb's table has in-frame clones only and misses some. The sample includes approximately 82,000 clones, approximately 92% seen only once; the top ten take roughly 0.6%. Sequenced material: CD4+ or CD8+ T cells sorted from blood, taken in a trial of the OX40 agonist ivuxolimab. The receptors here all came from an adult with an advanced solid tumor such as melanoma, head and neck, liver or kidney cancer.

CDR3 sequence reads: CASSLRDEQYF. CDR3 coding DNA: TGTGCCAGCAGCTTACGGGACGAGCAGTACTTC. The gene calls are TRBV11-2 and TRBJ2-7, with D unclear. CDR1 and CDR2 (germline): SGHAT, FQNNGV. V gave up 2 bases and J gave up 5 bases, with 4 bases separating them. The CDR3 has 11 amino acids.

The chain links TRBV27 to TRBJ2-1, with TRBD2 identical over 9 bases. Germline assignment: CDR1 MNHEY and CDR2 SMNVEV (reference sequence). The junction had 4 bases not matched to a gene; V was cut back by 0 bases and J by 4 bases. This CDR3 has 16 residues. This CDR3 is CASSLSIAGAYNEQFF. Here the CDR3 DNA reads TGTGCCAGCAGTTTATCGATAGCGGGAGCTTACAATGAGCAGTTCTTC.

This chain connects TRBV5-1 to TRBJ2-1, with 13 bases aligning to TRBD2. CDR3 size: 15 residues. V was clipped by 2 bases and J by 8 bases; unmatched bases: 4. CDR1 SGHRS and CDR2 YFSETQ come from the germline V gene. In nucleotides, the CDR3 is TGCGCCAGCAGCTTTACTAGCGGGGGGGCCTATGAGCAGTTCTTC. Its protein product is CASSFTSGGAYEQFF. Complete variable domain (other parts from reference TRBV5-1 and TRBJ2-1): KAGVTQTPRYLIKTRGQQVTLSCSPISGHRSVSWYQQTPGQGLQFLFEYFSETQRNKGNFPGRFSGRQFSNSRSEMNVSTLELGDSALYLCASSFTSGGAYEQFFGPGTRLTVL.

V usage is TRBV9 and J usage is TRBJ2-1; D remains unclear. Trimming removed 0 bases at V and 10 bases at J, with 11 bases between. This CDR3 has 13 amino acids. Germline loops: CDR1 SGDLS, CDR2 YYNGEE. In nucleotides, the CDR3 is TGTGCCAGCAGCGTAGGGTTGTTCGGGGAGCAGTTCTTC. This codes for CASSVGLFGEQFF.

The chain is built from TRBV30 and TRBJ1-3; 7 nucleotides agree with TRBD1. V dropped 5 bases and J dropped 0; count of bases not matched to a gene: 4. The length of the CDR3 is 14 residues. Germline CDR1 reads GTSNPN; CDR2 reads SVGIG (reference sequence). The CDR3 nucleotides read TGTGCCTGGGCCGGGACAGACTCTGGAAACACCATATATTTT. Protein product: CAWAGTDSGNTIYF.

The chain carries TRBV5-1 and TRBJ2-2; TRBD1 aligns across 9 bases. J gave up 6 bases and V 0 bases, and 3 bases lay outside the gene matches. The germline V gene encodes CDR1 SGHRS and CDR2 YFSETQ. This CDR3 contains 15 residues. The CDR3 DNA reads TGCGCCAGCAGCTTGGCAGGGACAGGGTCCGGGGAGCTGTTTTTT. It specifies CASSLAGTGSGELFF. Combining the CDR3 with reference TRBV5-1 and TRBJ2-2 gives the whole variable domain KAGVTQTPRYLIKTRGQQVTLSCSPISGHRSVSWYQQTPGQGLQFLFEYFSETQRNKGNFPGRFSGRQFSNSRSEMNVSTLELGDSALYLCASSLAGTGSGELFFGEGSRLTVL.

The chain uses TRBV27 and TRBJ2-2; 12 positions match TRBD2. CDR3 length equals 15 residues. Germline loops: CDR1 MNHEY, CDR2 SMNVEV (reference sequence). V was clipped by 10 bases and J by 1 base; unmatched bases: 4. The CDR3 region is CATSGLAGNTGELFF. The CDR3 DNA reads as TGTGCCACCTCGGGACTAGCGGGGAACACCGGGGAGCTGTTTTTT.

The chain recombines TRBV30 with TRBJ2-4; no reliable D call. The germline CDR1 and CDR2 sequences are GTSNPN and SVGIG (reference sequence). This CDR3 has 13 residues. Trimming removed 1 base from V and 10 bases from J, with 14 bases in between. Here the CDR3 reads CAWSEALQGIQYF. CDR3 nucleotides: TGTGCCTGGAGTGAAGCGCTCCAAGGAATTCAGTACTTC.

The V call is TRBV11-2, the J call TRBJ1-1, with D perhaps TRBD1 (6 bases). The CDR3 contains 12 residues. Per germline, CDR1 SGHAT and CDR2 FQNNGV. Trimming stripped 5 bases from V and 8 bases from J, with 12 bases between. The CDR3 loop is CASSLQGTEAFF. As DNA, the CDR3 is TGTGCCAGCAGCCTACAGGGAACCGAAGCTTTCTTT.

The genes are TRBV5-1 and TRBJ2-1; no clear D. V was cut by 4 bases and J by 7 bases, with 21 bases left in between. Germline-derived CDR1 and CDR2 are SGHRS and YFSETQ. There are 16 residues in the CDR3. This chain's CDR3 is CASSTGGVLVANEQFF. The CDR3 DNA reads TGCGCCAGCAGCACTGGTGGGGTATTAGTCGCGAATGAGCAGTTCTTC.

The chain has TRBV10-2 and TRBJ2-3; D is perhaps TRBD1 (6 bases). CDR3 length equals 16 residues. Between the trimmed V and J ends, which lost 7 bases and 4 bases, there was a span of 21 bases. Per the germline V gene, CDR1 is WSHSY and CDR2 is SAAADI. DNA of the CDR3: TGCGCCAGCACGCCGGGTGGGGGTTCAGGGGCAGATACGCAGTATTTT. It codes for CASTPGGGSGADTQYF.

This chain links TRBV27 with TRBJ2-3, with TRBD2 identical over 11 bases. The CDR3 contains 18 residues. Germline values: CDR1 MNHEY, CDR2 SMNVEV (reference sequence). V was pared by 3 bases and J by 3 bases, with 11 bases of the junction left unmatched. The CDR3 region is CASSFRASGGFTTDTQYF. The CDR3 DNA sequence: TGTGCCAGCAGTTTTCGGGCTAGCGGGGGGTTTACTACAGATACGCAGTATTTT.

V is TRBV10-3 and J is TRBJ2-5; 9 bases are a match to TRBD1. Trimming removed 8 bases from V and 4 bases from J; junction bases left unmatched: 8. Germline V lookup: CDR1 ENHRY, CDR2 SYGVKD. CDR3 length: 14 amino acids. The CDR3 sequence is CAIGQGQGRETQYF. CDR3 nucleotides: TGTGCCATCGGGCAAGGACAGGGGCGAGAGACCCAGTACTTC.

This clone came up once. The chain carries TRBV7-2 and TRBJ1-2; 9 bases are a match to TRBD1. The V segment lost 5 bases and the J segment 2 bases; nucleotides outside the gene matches: 6. Germline V lookup: CDR1 SGHTA, CDR2 FQGNSA. This CDR3 is 15 amino acids long. CDR3 bases: TGTGCCAGCAGCATCGGCGGACAGGGGAACTATGGCTACACCTTC. Translated, it gives CASSIGGQGNYGYTF.

The chain recombines TRBV7-3 with TRBJ2-5; TRBD2 is a possible D gene (5 bases). CDR1 SGHTA and CDR2 FQGTGA come from the germline V gene. There are 13 residues in the CDR3. V lost 3 bases, J lost 7 bases, and 12 bases lay in between. The CDR3: CASSLSREGTQYF. CDR3 sequence (DNA): TGTGCCAGCAGCTTGTCCAGAGAGGGGACCCAGTACTTC.

The CDR3 is CASRDFPGTSGSYEQYF. The CDR3 coding sequence is TGCGCCAGCAGGGACTTTCCCGGGACTAGCGGGAGTTACGAGCAGTACTTC. The chain links TRBV5-1 to TRBJ2-7; 14 bases align to TRBD2. The CDR3 totals 17 residues. J gave up 4 bases and V 5 bases, and 11 bases lay outside the gene matches. Germline CDR1 and CDR2: SGHRS and YFSETQ.

The chain links TRBV28 to TRBJ2-5; TRBD1 matches 7 bases. Germline CDR1 MDHEN, CDR2 SYDVKM. The J segment lost 3 bases and the V segment lost 6 bases, leaving 10 bases of the junction unmatched. The CDR3 is 15 residues long. The CDR3 region is CASSPGGQIKETQYF. As DNA, the CDR3 is TGTGCCAGCAGCCCAGGGGGACAGATAAAAGAGACCCAGTACTTC.

The chain couples TRBV2 to TRBJ1-3, with D uncertain. Trimming removed 3 bases from V and 0 bases from J, with 9 bases in between. The germline V gene encodes CDR1 SNHLY and CDR2 FYNNEI. This CDR3 contains 15 residues. The CDR3 spells CASSELRSSGNTIYF. The CDR3 DNA reads as TGTGCCAGCAGTGAGCTCCGATCCTCTGGAAACACCATATATTTT.

This rearrangement joins TRBV19 to TRBJ2-1, with 10 bases matching TRBD1. The CDR3 covers 15 residues. Germline CDR1 reads LNHDA; CDR2 reads SQIVND (reference sequence). V shed 5 bases, J shed 2 bases, and the junction held 3 bases outside the gene matches. CDR3 sequence: CASSPGTGAYNEQFF. For the CDR3, the DNA is TGTGCCAGTAGTCCCGGGACAGGGGCCTACAATGAGCAGTTCTTC.